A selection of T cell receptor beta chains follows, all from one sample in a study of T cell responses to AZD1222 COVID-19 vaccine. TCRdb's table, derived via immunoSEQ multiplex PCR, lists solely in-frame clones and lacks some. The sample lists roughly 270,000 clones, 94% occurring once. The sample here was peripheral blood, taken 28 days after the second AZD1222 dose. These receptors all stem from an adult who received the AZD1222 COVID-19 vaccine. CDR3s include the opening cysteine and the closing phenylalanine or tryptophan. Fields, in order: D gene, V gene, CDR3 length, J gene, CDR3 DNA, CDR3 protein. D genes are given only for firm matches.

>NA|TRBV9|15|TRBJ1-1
TGTGCCAGCAGCGTAGAGTTCTCGGGGAACACTGAAGCTTTCTTT
CASSVEFSGNTEAFF
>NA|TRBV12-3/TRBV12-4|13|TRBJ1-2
TGTGCCAGCAGTTTAGAAAGGACAGCCGGCTACACCTTC
CASSLERTAGYTF
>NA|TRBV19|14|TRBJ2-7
TGTGCCAGTAGATCTGACAGAGGAGCCAATGAGCAGTACTTC
CASRSDRGANEQYF
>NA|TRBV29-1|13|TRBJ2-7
TGCAGCGTTGCCGGCAGGAGCTCCTACGAGCAGTACTTC
CSVAGRSSYEQYF
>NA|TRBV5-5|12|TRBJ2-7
TGTGCCAGCAGCTTTTGGGGCTACGAGCAGTACTTC
CASSFWGYEQYF
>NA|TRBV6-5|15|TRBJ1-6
TGTGCCAGCAGTTACAGGGAGGGGACAAATTCACCCCTCCACTTT
CASSYREGTNSPLHF
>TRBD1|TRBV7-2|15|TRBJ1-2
TGTGCCAGCAGCTACCAGGGGGCCTCTAACTATGGCTACACCTTC
CASSYQGASNYGYTF
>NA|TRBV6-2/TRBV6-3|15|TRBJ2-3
TGTGCCAGCAGTTACGCGGGGGCTAGCACAGATACGCAGTATTTT
CASSYAGASTDTQYF
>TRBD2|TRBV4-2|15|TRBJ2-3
TGTGCCAGCAGCCAAGATATAGCGGGGTCAGATACGCAGTATTTT
CASSQDIAGSDTQYF
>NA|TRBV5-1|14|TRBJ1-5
TGCGCCAGCAGCTTGGACGGCCCCGATCAGCCCCAGCATTTT
CASSLDGPDQPQHF
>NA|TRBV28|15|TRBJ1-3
TGTGCCAGCAGTTTGTTCAGGGGAGCTGGAAACACCATATATTTT
CASSLFRGAGNTIYF
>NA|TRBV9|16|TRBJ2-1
TGTGCCAGCAGCGTAGGACAGGAACTCTCCTACAATGAGCAGTTCTTC
CASSVGQELSYNEQFF